The 8 T cell receptor beta chains presented below share a single source sample, sequenced in a study of blood T cell repertoires in COVID-19. Clones were sequenced by immunoSEQ multiplex PCR, and TCRdb holds only the in-frame ones, with some missing. The table shows approximately 230,000 clones, with roughly four fifths occurring only once. The sequencing input was peripheral blood. The receptor source for this set is a man at least 80 years old with acute or convalescent COVID-19.

The V and J genes are TRBV6-1 and TRBJ1-4; possible D gene TRBD1, 6 bases. This CDR3 spans 16 amino acids. In germline, CDR1 is MNHNS, CDR2 SASEGT. Trimming left V 3 bases short and J 0 bases short, with 11 bases between. The CDR3 loop is CASSDRGVSTNEKLFF. The CDR3 bases are TGTGCCAGCAGTGACAGGGGAGTTTCAACTAATGAAAAACTGTTTTTT.

CDR3 coding DNA: TGTGCCAGCAGTGACGGATCAGGTCTCAATGAGCAGTTCTTC. Translation: CASSDGSGLNEQFF. The chain has TRBV6-1 and TRBJ2-1; D unclear. The germline V gene encodes CDR1 MNHNS and CDR2 SASEGT. V was cut by 3 bases and J by 6 bases, with 12 bases left in between. CDR3 length: 14 amino acids.

This rearrangement joins TRBV13 to TRBJ1-6; weak D call: TRBD1 (6 bases). The CDR3 covers 14 residues. Germline V gene lookup returns CDR1 PRHDT and CDR2 FYEKMQ (reference sequence). Trimming removed 2 bases from V and 10 bases from J, with 12 bases in between. As DNA, the CDR3 is TGTGCCAGCAGCTTAAGAGGGGGGGGATCACCCCTCCACTTT. This translates into CASSLRGGGSPLHF.

The chain joins TRBV2 to TRBJ2-2, with D perhaps matching TRBD2 (5 bases). The V end was cut by 0 bases, the J end by 6 bases, with 11 bases between. Per germline, CDR1 SNHLY and CDR2 FYNNEI. The CDR3 totals 15 residues. CDR3 DNA sequence: TGTGCCAGCAGTGAAGCGCTTCGGGGTTCCGGGGAGCTGTTTTTT. It translates to CASSEALRGSGELFF. The complete variable domain, with remaining parts taken from reference TRBV2 and TRBJ2-2, reads EPEVTQTPSHQVTQMGQEVILRCVPISNHLYFYWYRQILGQKVEFLVSFYNNEISEKSEIFDDQFSVERPDGSNFTLKIRSTKLEDSAMYFCASSEALRGSGELFFGEGSRLTVL.

The V call is TRBV19, the J call TRBJ2-7; D perhaps matches TRBD1 (6 bases). Germline V CDR1 and CDR2: LNHDA, SQIVND (reference sequence). This CDR3 spans 17 amino acids. V was pared by 5 bases and J by 7 bases, with 27 bases between. The CDR3 DNA reads as TGTGCCAGTAGTCCCCGAGGGGTTATGAGGGGGTCGGGAGAGCAGTACTTC. This codes for CASSPRGVMRGSGEQYF.

A word on this clone: Other DNA sequences in the sample encode the same CDR3. V and J are TRBV11-2 and TRBJ2-7, with 7 bases identical to TRBD2. Unmatched junction bases numbered 2, after V lost 5 bases and J lost 1 base. The CDR3 sequence is 13 residues long. Germline V gene data show CDR1 as SGHAT and CDR2 as FQNNGV. The CDR3 sequence is CASSPGLSYEQYF. CDR3 nucleotides: TGTGCCAGCAGCCCGGGACTATCCTACGAGCAGTACTTC.

The J gene is TRBJ1-4, the V gene TRBV3-1 (or the pseudogene TRBV3-2), with a possible D match to TRBD1 (5 bases). V gave up 4 bases and J gave up 8 bases, with 14 bases separating them. The CDR3 extends over 14 amino acids. Germline CDR1 LGHDT, CDR2 YNNKEL (reference sequence). CDR3 loop: CASSLMTAKEKLFF. The CDR3 coding sequence is TGTGCCAGCAGCCTCATGACAGCCAAGGAAAAACTGTTTTTT.

V and J are TRBV10-3 and TRBJ2-1, with 9 nucleotides matching TRBD1. CDR3 length equals 14 residues. With 9 bases clipped from V and 6 bases from J, the junction kept 9 bases outside the gene matches. From germline, CDR1 is ENHRY and CDR2 SYGVKD. CDR3 sequence reads: CAIGVQGATNEQFF. The CDR3 DNA is TGTGCCATAGGAGTACAGGGGGCAACCAATGAGCAGTTCTTC.